This entry lists 30 T cell receptor beta chains sequenced from one sample in a study of CD8 T cells in ankylosing spondylitis. General study results and limits: Characteristic, it appeared, of ankylosing spondylitis blood was a TCR beta motif of eight highly homologous variants.

These receptors' antigens are unknown. TCRdb recomputed calls from the 5' RACE reads with MiXCR, one row per CDR3 protein. The table records about 540,000 distinct CDR3 sequences, about an eighth of them present only once. Sequencing input: blood, either unsorted or a sorted T cell fraction (not recorded which). These receptors came from a male donor with ankylosing spondylitis.

The sample holds a few counts of this clonotype. The chain carries TRBV20-1 and TRBJ2-3; tentative D call: TRBD1 (6 bases). CDR3 length: 15 residues. Trimming pared 3 bases from V and 2 bases from J, leaving 15 bases between. Germline CDR1 is DFQATT and CDR2 is SNEGSKA (reference sequence). The DNA of the CDR3 is TGCAGTGCTAGGTTATTCCAGGGGACCACAGATACGCAGTATTTT. It specifies CSARLFQGTTDTQYF.

This clonotype was observed at least ten times. The gene calls are TRBV5-1 and TRBJ2-5; 7 bases are shared with TRBD1. Looked up from germline, CDR1 is SGHRS and CDR2 is YFSETQ. The CDR3 length is 14 residues. V was pared by 1 base and J by 3 bases, with 3 bases of the junction left unmatched. CDR3 coding DNA: TGCGCCAGCAGCTTGTCCGGGACAGAAGAGACCCAGTACTTC. Translated, it gives CASSLSGTEETQYF.

This clonotype was found a few times. The chain is built from TRBV29-1 and TRBJ2-1; 14 bases agree with TRBD2. Germline V gives CDR1 SQVTM, CDR2 ANQGSEA. The CDR3 length is 20 residues. V gave up 5 bases and J gave up 0 bases; unmatched junction bases: 15. The CDR3 spells CSVIYIPGLAGVSSYNEQFF. The CDR3 coding sequence is TGCAGCGTTATCTACATTCCGGGACTAGCGGGAGTTAGCTCCTACAATGAGCAGTTCTTC.

V is TRBV29-1 and J is TRBJ1-1; 11 nucleotides align to TRBD1. Trimming took 7 bases from V and 5 from J; bases not matched to a gene: 12. CDR3 size: 15 residues. Germline V gene sequence: CDR1 SQVTM, CDR2 ANQGSEA. CDR3 coding DNA: TGCAGCGCCGGGGGGACAGGGGGGAAAATAACTGAAGCTTTCTTT. It specifies CSAGGTGGKITEAFF.

This clonotype has only a few counts. The chain couples TRBV20-1 to TRBJ2-3; 8 bases map to TRBD2. V was pared by 6 bases and J by 4 bases, with 6 bases of the junction left unmatched. This CDR3 region has 13 residues. CDR1 is DFQATT, CDR2 SNEGSKA, per germline (reference sequence). This CDR3 reads CSAKSGSADTQYF. Written as DNA, the CDR3 is TGCAGTGCAAAGAGCGGGAGTGCAGATACGCAGTATTTT.

V usage is TRBV7-8 and J usage is TRBJ1-2; D may be TRBD1 (5 bases). The CDR3 covers 17 residues. Deletions cut 0 bases from V and 4 bases from J, with 18 bases between. Germline values: CDR1 SGHVS, CDR2 FQNEAQ. The CDR3: CASSLAWGETRLYGYTF. CDR3 coding DNA: TGTGCCAGCAGCTTAGCGTGGGGGGAAACACGACTCTATGGCTACACCTTC.

Ten or more counts support this clonotype. The chain combines TRBV5-1 with TRBJ2-3; the D is unclear. V lost 0 bases and J lost 2, with 13 bases in between. The CDR3 sequence is 16 residues long. Looked up from germline, CDR1 is SGHRS and CDR2 is YFSETQ. For the CDR3, the DNA is TGCGCCAGCAGCTTGGCCGAAGGGCGGAACACAGATACGCAGTATTTT. Encoded protein: CASSLAEGRNTDTQYF.

The rearrangement joins TRBV5-1 to TRBJ1-2; D gene unclear. Germline V gene data show CDR1 as SGHRS and CDR2 as YFSETQ. V lost 0 bases, J lost 6 bases, and 9 bases lay in between. The CDR3 extends over 13 amino acids. The CDR3 DNA sequence: TGCGCCAGCAGCTTGGCCGCGGGAGATGGCTACACCTTC. It encodes CASSLAAGDGYTF.

The table lists this clonotype with a few counts. V is TRBV4-2 and J is TRBJ1-5; D uncertain. V was trimmed by 0 bases and J by 7 bases, leaving 13 bases between them. The CDR3 is made up of 15 amino acids. Per the germline V gene, CDR1 is LGHNA and CDR2 is YNFKEQ. The DNA for the CDR3 is TGTGCCAGCAGCCAAGATTGGGATTCAGGACAGCCCCAGCATTTT. This encodes CASSQDWDSGQPQHF.

This chain uses TRBV6-4 with TRBJ2-3; no clear D gene. The CDR3 length is 14 residues. Trimming took 4 bases from V and 0 from J, leaving 8 bases between them. Germline CDR1 reads MRHNA; CDR2 reads SNTAGT. In nucleotides, the CDR3 is TGTGCCAGCAGTGCGGAACTTAGCACAGATACGCAGTATTTT. Amino acids: CASSAELSTDTQYF.

This chain uses TRBV28 with TRBJ2-1, with 7 nucleotides matching TRBD2. Germline V CDR1 and CDR2: MDHEN, SYDVKM. Losses at the gene ends were 5 bases for V and 4 bases for J; bases not matched to a gene: 5. CDR3 length: 14 residues. The CDR3 DNA is TGTGCCAGCAGTCATCAGCGGGAATACAATGAGCAGTTCTTC. Its translation: CASSHQREYNEQFF.

The rearrangement joins TRBV10-3 to TRBJ1-5; TRBD1 is a possible D gene (5 bases). Trimming stripped 3 bases from V and 5 bases from J, with 14 bases between. CDR1 is ENHRY and CDR2 is SYGVKD in the germline V gene. The CDR3 runs 15 residues. CDR3 amino acids: CAISDPAGRDQPQHF. In DNA, the CDR3 is TGTGCCATCAGTGACCCGGCAGGGCGCGATCAGCCCCAGCATTTT.

In this sample, this clonotype turned up many times. V and J are TRBV25-1 and TRBJ1-1, with D hard to call. Trimming left V 2 bases short and J 1 base short, with 11 bases between. Germline V gene data show CDR1 as MGHDK and CDR2 as SYGVNS. This CDR3 has 15 residues. CDR3 sequence reads: CASSEQGGGNTEAFF. CDR3 bases: TGTGCCAGCAGTGAACAAGGCGGAGGGAACACTGAAGCTTTCTTT.

This clonotype turned up a few times. The rearrangement joins TRBV20-1 to TRBJ2-1; no reliable D call. There are 14 residues in the CDR3. V lost 0 bases and J lost 4, with 10 bases in between. CDR1 is DFQATT, CDR2 SNEGSKA, per germline (reference sequence). The CDR3 DNA follows: TGCAGTGCTAGAGATCGTTTAGGATACAATGAGCAGTTCTTC. Translation gives CSARDRLGYNEQFF.

This clonotype has more than one count but fewer than ten. The chain has TRBV24-1 and TRBJ2-3, with 13 bases fitting TRBD2. V dropped 4 bases and J dropped 5; count of bases not matched to a gene: 8. Germline CDR1 is KGHDR and CDR2 is SFDVKD. This CDR3 is 17 amino acids long. CDR3 in amino acids: CATSDSGLAGVEDTQYF. Here the CDR3 DNA reads TGTGCCACCAGTGACTCAGGACTAGCGGGAGTCGAAGATACGCAGTATTTT.

V is TRBV20-1 and J is TRBJ2-1; possible D gene TRBD1, 6 bases. V lost 6 bases and J lost 4, with 10 bases in between. CDR3 size: 12 residues. In germline, CDR1 is DFQATT, CDR2 SNEGSKA (reference sequence). The CDR3 protein is CSAEQGYNEQFF. CDR3 in DNA: TGCAGTGCCGAGCAGGGGTACAATGAGCAGTTCTTC.

The V call is TRBV7-9, the J call TRBJ2-1, with 9 bases aligning to TRBD2. The V gene end was trimmed by 2 bases and the J gene end by 4 bases; junction bases not matched to a gene: 6. Germline CDR1 reads SEHNR; CDR2 reads FQNEAQ (reference sequence). This CDR3 contains 16 residues. The CDR3 sequence is CASSLPLAGFYNEQFF. The CDR3 DNA follows: TGTGCCAGCAGCTTACCTCTAGCGGGGTTTTACAATGAGCAGTTCTTC.

This clonotype was seen a handful of times. The rearrangement uses TRBV7-7 and TRBJ2-5, with 7 bases that match TRBD1. With 5 bases clipped from V and 5 bases from J, the junction kept 8 bases outside the gene matches. This CDR3 comprises 14 residues. Looked up from germline, CDR1 is SSHAT and CDR2 is FNYEAQ (reference sequence). The CDR3 DNA sequence: TGTGCCAGCAGCCCTCGACAGGGTTACGAGACCCAGTACTTC. It is translated as CASSPRQGYETQYF.

The chain is built from TRBV3-1 and TRBJ2-1; D is undetermined. This CDR3 contains 14 residues. Per germline, CDR1 LGHDT and CDR2 YNNKEL (reference sequence). The V end lost 4 bases, the J end lost 4 bases, and 11 bases lay between the germline ends. CDR3 nucleotide sequence: TGTGCCAGCAGCCCCAGTTTCGGTTACAATGAGCAGTTCTTC. Translating it yields CASSPSFGYNEQFF.

This clonotype was observed a single time. The chain carries TRBV3-1 and TRBJ2-7; the D gene could be TRBD1 or TRBD2 (7 bases each). Trimming took off 7 bases at V and 6 bases at J, with 16 bases between the two ends. CDR1 is LGHDT, CDR2 YNNKEL, per germline (reference sequence). The CDR3 length is 13 residues. The CDR3 sequence: CASISAGGGEQYF. In nucleotides, the CDR3 is TGTGCCAGCATATCGGCAGGGGGGGGCGAGCAGTACTTC.

Only a few counts were recorded for this clonotype. This chain joins TRBV20-1 and TRBJ2-1, with TRBD2 identical over 13 bases. This CDR3 is built from 19 residues. Per the germline V gene, CDR1 is DFQATT and CDR2 is SNEGSKA (reference sequence). Trimming took 3 bases from V and 2 from J; bases not matched to a gene: 13. The CDR3, as DNA: TGCAGTGCTAGCTACCTCGGGACTAGCGGGACCAGCCCCTACAATGAGCAGTTCTTC. This encodes CSASYLGTSGTSPYNEQFF.

This clonotype was detected a few times. This rearrangement joins TRBV29-1 to TRBJ1-2; D might be TRBD1 (6 bases). CDR1 and CDR2 from the germline V gene are SQVTM and ANQGSEA. The V gene lost 7 bases and the J gene lost 7 bases, with 19 bases spanning the gap. The CDR3 covers 13 residues. The chain's CDR3 is CSDEQGHGGGYTF. The DNA for the CDR3 is TGCAGCGACGAACAGGGTCATGGGGGTGGCTACACCTTC.

This sequence joins TRBV24-1 and TRBJ2-1, with 14 positions matching TRBD2. The V segment lost 4 bases and the J segment 10 bases; nucleotides outside the gene matches: 8. Germline V gene data show CDR1 as KGHDR and CDR2 as SFDVKD. The CDR3 consists of 16 residues. This CDR3 reads CATSDQTSGRAGEQFF. The CDR3 DNA reads TGTGCCACCAGTGACCAGACTAGCGGGAGGGCCGGGGAGCAGTTCTTC.

This clonotype was detected many times. The CDR3 spells CASSSDLAVHEQFF. CDR3 sequence (DNA): TGTGCCAGCAGCTCCGACCTAGCGGTCCATGAGCAGTTCTTC. The chain joins TRBV7-2 to TRBJ2-1, with TRBD2 identical over 7 bases. Germline V CDR1 and CDR2: SGHTA, FQGNSA. V gave up 4 bases and J gave up 8 bases; unmatched junction bases: 8. The CDR3 contains 14 residues.

In its sample, this clonotype was seen many times. The chain uses TRBV5-6 and TRBJ1-1; D is unclear. Trimming took off 4 bases at V and 2 bases at J, with 6 bases between the two ends. CDR3 length: 12 amino acids. The germline gives CDR1 SGHDT, CDR2 YYEEEE. The CDR3 sequence: CASSQHNTEAFF. As DNA, the CDR3 is TGTGCCAGCAGCCAACATAACACTGAAGCTTTCTTT.

The chain couples TRBV6-1 to TRBJ1-1; 8 nucleotides match TRBD1. J gave up 10 bases and V 4 bases, and 8 bases lay outside the gene matches. The CDR3 totals 13 residues. Germline V gene sequence: CDR1 MNHNS, CDR2 SASEGT. The CDR3 is CASSGTGTSSAFF. The CDR3 coding sequence is TGTGCCAGCAGTGGGACAGGGACTTCCTCAGCTTTCTTT.

This clonotype occurred a few times. V and J are TRBV27 and TRBJ2-7; maybe TRBD1 (8 bases). Germline loops: CDR1 MNHEY, CDR2 SMNVEV (reference sequence). This CDR3 region has 15 residues. Trimming pared 2 bases from V and 2 bases from J, leaving 13 bases between. CDR3 DNA: TGTGCCAGCAGTTTACTTACAGGGGGGGCCTACGAGCAGTACTTC. As protein: CASSLLTGGAYEQYF.

The V gene is TRBV10-3, the J gene TRBJ2-1; 10 bases are shared with TRBD2. Germline loops: CDR1 ENHRY, CDR2 SYGVKD. V shed 8 bases, J shed 5 bases, and the junction held 6 bases outside the gene matches. This CDR3 is 14 amino acids long. The CDR3 DNA reads TGTGCCATCTGGAGCGGGAGGGCCGACAATGAGCAGTTCTTC. Protein sequence: CAIWSGRADNEQFF.

As DNA, the CDR3 is TGCGCCAGCAGTGAAGGGGCGACTCAGCCCCAGCATTTT. The encoded protein is CASSEGATQPQHF. The V call is TRBV10-2, the J call TRBJ1-5; perhaps TRBD1 as D (5 bases). The germline V and J ends were trimmed by 3 bases and 6 bases, with 9 bases remaining between them. This CDR3 contains 13 residues. Germline V gene sequence: CDR1 WSHSY, CDR2 SAAADI.

This clonotype was detected only a few times. The chain links TRBV6-4 to TRBJ1-2, with D possibly matching TRBD1 (5 bases). CDR1 is MRHNA and CDR2 is SNTAGT in the germline V gene. The ends were cut back, 7 bases at V and 6 bases at J, with 21 bases in the middle. The CDR3 consists of 15 residues. Written as DNA, the CDR3 is TGTGCCAGCAACAACCCCGGGCAGGGCCGCCATGGCTACACCTTC. It translates to CASNNPGQGRHGYTF.